This TCR beta chain was documented in a study of cytomegalovirus exposure and HLA in healthy donors (dated by TCRdb to about 2017). Describing the broader study: A later analysis indicated that the 120 validation repertoires were generated on the platform also employed for the approximately 700 repertoires of the first cohort. The study aimed to test whether cataloging public T cell receptors could reveal signatures of past pathogen exposure. Besides the first cohort of around 700 subjects, a separate validation cohort made up of 120 different subjects was used. To predict cytomegalovirus infection status, the study brought together high-throughput TCR immunosequencing, statistical association of individual TCRs with disease status, and machine learning. What the work shows at the level of the full study, not this receptor alone: All 120 or so repertoires were used to score co-occurrence in the validation cohort in a later analysis, because that analysis had no HLA typing for the cohort. The authors suggested that the approach could potentially be extended to other disease states and immunological phenotypes. Across donors, most TCR sequences were observed very rarely, whereas some public TCRs were present in many individuals. Three of the identified cytomegalovirus-associated TCR beta chains were confirmed in vitro to be specific for cytomegalovirus antigens. In a later analysis, TCRs clustered in the first cohort were found to also tend to co-occur in the 120 validation repertoires, with 85% to 95% of cluster scores above 0. The classifier was reported to diagnose cytomegalovirus status with high specificity and sensitivity in both the original cohort and the validation cohort. In the study, around 150 TCR beta chains were listed as associated with cytomegalovirus.

The library was produced with the immunoSEQ multiplex PCR assay. Concerning the study's data processing: To diagnose cytomegalovirus status from the catalog of TCR beta chain sequences, a statistical classification framework was built. The table comes from immuneACCESS by way of TCRdb, which keeps in-frame sequences with V and J called. Part of the clones is missing from these tables; in studies checked, under half for an unresolved V gene and the rest for unknown reasons. V and J calls and clone size come straight from that table; D and trimming were deduced from the DNA. Recorded for this sample are some 120,000 clones; more than 75% of them occurred a single time. 2% to 2.5% of the sample belongs to the ten largest clones. V is pared back by 5 bases and J by 4 bases, with 17 bases lying between the germline termini. According to the germline V gene (reference sequence), CDR1 reads LNHDA and CDR2 reads SQIVND. The CDR3 holds 15 amino acids from the cysteine to the phenylalanine. Only the CDR3 portion is preserved as DNA: 45 bases, with reading frame beginning at the first base.

Separate from the roughly 700-subject first cohort, the validation cohort of about 120 subjects was the group to which the donors belonged. Points on this clone: The target of this receptor is not known. Within one base of it there is no much larger clone, and no base qualities were kept.

Here the chain combines TRBV19 and TRBJ2-5, with TRBD1 tentatively as D gene (7 bases match). The TCR was taken from a woman in her 30s in good health and CMV-seronegative. The sample consisted of PBMCs. The DNA sequence reads TGTGCCAGTAGTCAGACAGGGAGGAGTGGAGAGACCCAGTACTTC. Translated, it reads CASSQTGRSGETQYF.